Below, 14 T cell receptor beta chains from the same sample are listed, as sequenced in a study of blood T cell repertoires in COVID-19. Assay used: immunoSEQ multiplex PCR; TCRdb lists only in-frame clones, some missing. The table includes about 200,000 clones, around nine tenths detected once. The specimen sequenced was peripheral blood. The origin of the receptors is a man aged 50 or older with COVID-19, enrolled during active disease.

The rearrangement uses TRBV4-1 and TRBJ2-6; D is perhaps TRBD2 (7 bases). The CDR3 runs to 16 residues. Germline V gives CDR1 MGHRA, CDR2 YSYEKL. The V end was cut by 4 bases, the J end by 2 bases, with 12 bases between. The CDR3 region is CASSPGGAAGANVLTF. CDR3 nucleotide sequence: TGCGCCAGCAGCCCGGGGGGCGCGGCTGGGGCCAACGTCCTGACTTTC.

The chain employs TRBV6-5 and TRBJ2-7; 8 bases align to TRBD1. This CDR3 spans 16 amino acids. Germline lookup yields CDR1 MNHEY and CDR2 SVGAGI. V dropped 2 bases and J dropped 2; count of bases not matched to a gene: 8. This CDR3 reads CASSYEPGQGPYEQYF. For the CDR3, the DNA is TGTGCCAGCAGTTACGAACCAGGACAGGGTCCCTACGAGCAGTACTTC.

This chain links TRBV5-1 with TRBJ1-4, with TRBD1 identical over 10 bases. CDR1 SGHRS and CDR2 YFSETQ come from the germline V gene. V was pared by 4 bases and J by 8 bases, with 5 bases of the junction left unmatched. CDR3 length: 14 residues. The DNA for the CDR3 is TGCGCCAGCAGCCGGGGACAGGGGAGGGAAAAACTGTTTTTT. Protein sequence: CASSRGQGREKLFF.

This rearrangement joins TRBV15 to TRBJ1-1; D gene unclear. The CDR3 is 14 amino acids. Germline-derived CDR1 and CDR2 are LNHNV and YYDKDF (reference sequence). V was trimmed by 1 base and J by 6 bases, leaving 12 bases between them. This CDR3 reads CATSRGVGDSEAFF. CDR3 in DNA: TGTGCCACCAGCAGAGGGGTAGGAGACTCTGAAGCTTTCTTT.

The genes are TRBV5-1 and TRBJ2-7, with D possibly TRBD2 on 6 matching bases. The CDR3 is made up of 19 amino acids. Per germline, CDR1 SGHRS and CDR2 YFSETQ. V was pared by 5 bases and J by 0 bases, with 27 bases between. The CDR3 is CASRFFFGPPDGGSYEQYF. The CDR3 DNA reads as TGCGCCAGCAGGTTCTTTTTTGGCCCTCCTGACGGGGGCTCCTACGAGCAGTACTTC.

This clone was observed once. The J gene is TRBJ1-2, the V gene TRBV10-3; tentatively, D is TRBD1 (6 bases). The germline V gene encodes CDR1 ENHRY and CDR2 SYGVKD. V was shortened by 7 bases and J by 2 bases, with 17 bases between the two germline ends. This CDR3 has 15 residues. CDR3 in amino acids: CAIMTTGSENYGYTF. CDR3 nucleotide sequence: TGTGCCATCATGACTACAGGGTCGGAGAACTATGGCTACACCTTC.

This rearrangement joins TRBV7-9 to TRBJ2-3; TRBD2 agrees at 13 bases. V shed 3 bases, J shed 0 bases, and the junction held 3 bases outside the gene matches. The CDR3 has 17 amino acids. From germline, CDR1 is SEHNR and CDR2 FQNEAQ (reference sequence). CDR3 bases: TGTGCCAGCAGCTTTCGGACTAGCGGGAGTAGCACAGATACGCAGTATTTT. Translation gives CASSFRTSGSSTDTQYF.

The chain combines TRBV27 with TRBJ2-1; a weak D match, TRBD1 (5 bases). Germline values: CDR1 MNHEY, CDR2 SMNVEV (reference sequence). Trimming took 2 bases from V and 5 from J, leaving 7 bases between them. The CDR3 is 13 residues long. CDR3 nucleotide sequence: TGTGCCAGCAGTTTACAGGGTCACAATGAGCAGTTCTTC. Translating gives CASSLQGHNEQFF.

This clone has just a few counts. The V call is TRBV9, the J call TRBJ2-5, with 8 bases fitting TRBD2. The trim removed 4 bases at V and 7 bases at J, leaving 9 bases unmatched. The V gene's germline CDR1 is SGDLS and CDR2 YYNGEE. This CDR3 contains 14 residues. Here the CDR3 DNA reads TGTGCCAGCAGCCAGCCCACTAGCGGAGGGACCCAGTACTTC. It is translated as CASSQPTSGGTQYF.

The chain joins TRBV30 to TRBJ2-3, with TRBD2 matching over 13 bases. V gave up 2 bases and J gave up 2 bases; unmatched junction bases: 4. This CDR3 has 16 amino acids. Germline lookup yields CDR1 GTSNPN and CDR2 SVGIG (reference sequence). The CDR3 DNA follows: TGTGCCTGGAGTAAGGGGACTAGCGGGGCCACAGATACGCAGTATTTT. Translated, it gives CAWSKGTSGATDTQYF.

In its sample, this clone was seen once. This rearrangement joins TRBV3-1 (or the pseudogene TRBV3-2) to TRBJ2-2, with TRBD2 as a possible D gene (5 bases). The V gene's germline CDR1 is LGHDT and CDR2 YNNKEL (reference sequence). The CDR3 loop spans 16 amino acids. Trimming removed 1 base from V and 5 bases from J, with 14 bases in between. The CDR3 nucleotides are TGTGCCAGCAGCCAAGGGCCGATAGCGATTACCGGGGAGCTGTTTTTT. Protein sequence: CASSQGPIAITGELFF.

The V gene is TRBV28, the J gene TRBJ2-3; a weak D match, TRBD2 (5 bases). CDR1 and CDR2 from the germline V gene are MDHEN and SYDVKM. The CDR3 sequence is 15 residues long. V was cut by 5 bases and J by 0 bases, with 12 bases left in between. CDR3 sequence reads: CASSIVRGSTDTQYF. For the CDR3, the DNA is TGTGCCAGCAGTATCGTCCGGGGAAGCACAGATACGCAGTATTTT.

The chain combines TRBV28 with TRBJ1-4; D is perhaps TRBD1 (6 bases). The CDR3 length is 16 residues. The germline V gene has CDR1 MDHEN and CDR2 SYDVKM. Trimming cost V 2 bases and J 10 bases, with 20 bases left between them. The CDR3 region is CASSLGYGGALGKLFF. DNA of the CDR3: TGTGCCAGCAGTTTAGGCTATGGGGGGGCGTTAGGAAAACTGTTTTTT. Together with reference TRBV28 and TRBJ1-4, the CDR3 gives the full variable domain: DVKVTQSSRYLVKRTGEKVFLECVQDMDHENMFWYRQDPGLGLRLIYFSYDVKMKEKGDIPEGYSVSREKKERFSLILESASTNQTSMYLCASSLGYGGALGKLFFGSGTQLSVL.

This clone was seen only once. The chain has TRBV2 and TRBJ2-2, with 11 bases matching TRBD1. This CDR3 region has 14 residues. The germline V gene encodes CDR1 SNHLY and CDR2 FYNNEI. Trimming took 7 bases from V and 7 from J; bases not matched to a gene: 5. CDR3 sequence (DNA): TGTGCCAGCAAGGGGACAGGGGGTAACGGGGAGCTGTTTTTT. Protein sequence: CASKGTGGNGELFF.